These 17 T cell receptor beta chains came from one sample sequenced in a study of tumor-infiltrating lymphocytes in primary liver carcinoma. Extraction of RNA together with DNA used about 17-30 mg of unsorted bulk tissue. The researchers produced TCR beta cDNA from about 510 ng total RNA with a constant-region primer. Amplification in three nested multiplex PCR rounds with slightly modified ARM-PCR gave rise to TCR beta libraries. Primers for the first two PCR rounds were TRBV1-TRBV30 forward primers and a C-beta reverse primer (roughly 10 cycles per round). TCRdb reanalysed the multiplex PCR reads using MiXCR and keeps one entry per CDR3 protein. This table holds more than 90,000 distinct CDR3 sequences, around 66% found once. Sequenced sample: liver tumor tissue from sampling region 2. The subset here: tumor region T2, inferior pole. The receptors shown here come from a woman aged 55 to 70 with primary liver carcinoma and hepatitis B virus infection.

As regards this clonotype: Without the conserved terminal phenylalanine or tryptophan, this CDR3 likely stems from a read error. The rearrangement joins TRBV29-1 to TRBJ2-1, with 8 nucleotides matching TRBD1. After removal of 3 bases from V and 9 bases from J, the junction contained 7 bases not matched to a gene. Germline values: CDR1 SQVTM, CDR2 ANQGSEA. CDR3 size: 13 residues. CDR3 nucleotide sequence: TGCAGCGTTGATGGGGACAGGAACAGTGAGCAGTTCTGC. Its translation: CSVDGDRNSEQFC.

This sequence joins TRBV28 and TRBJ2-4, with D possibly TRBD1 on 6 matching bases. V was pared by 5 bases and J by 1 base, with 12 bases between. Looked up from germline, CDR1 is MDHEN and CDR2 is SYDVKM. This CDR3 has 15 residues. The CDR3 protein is CASSAQGSAKNIQYF. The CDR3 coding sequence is TGTGCCAGCAGTGCCCAGGGGTCGGCCAAAAACATTCAGTACTTC.

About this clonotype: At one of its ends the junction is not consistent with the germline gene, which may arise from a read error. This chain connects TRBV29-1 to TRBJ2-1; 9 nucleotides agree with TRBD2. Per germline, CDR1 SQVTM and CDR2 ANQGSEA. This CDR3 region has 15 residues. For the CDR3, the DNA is TGCGGCGTTGACTCCGCGACTAGCGGTTACAATGAGCAGTTCTTC. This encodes CGVDSATSGYNEQFF.

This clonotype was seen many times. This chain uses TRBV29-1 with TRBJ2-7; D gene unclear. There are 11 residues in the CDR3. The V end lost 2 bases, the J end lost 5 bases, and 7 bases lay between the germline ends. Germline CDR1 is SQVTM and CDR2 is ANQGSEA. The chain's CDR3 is CSVEILDEQYF. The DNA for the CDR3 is TGCAGCGTTGAAATTCTGGACGAGCAGTACTTC.

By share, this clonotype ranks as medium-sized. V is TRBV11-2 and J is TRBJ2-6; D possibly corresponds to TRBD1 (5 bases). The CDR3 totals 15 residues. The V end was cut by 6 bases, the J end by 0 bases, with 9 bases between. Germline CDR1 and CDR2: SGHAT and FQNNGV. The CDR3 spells CASSLQASGANVLTF. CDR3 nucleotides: TGTGCCAGCAGTCTACAGGCCTCTGGGGCCAACGTCCTGACTTTC.

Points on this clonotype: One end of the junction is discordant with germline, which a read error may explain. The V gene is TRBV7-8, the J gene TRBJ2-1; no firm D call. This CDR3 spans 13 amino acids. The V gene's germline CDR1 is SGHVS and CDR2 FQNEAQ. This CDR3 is CVSSLRIDNEQFF. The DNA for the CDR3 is TGTGTCAGCAGCTTAAGGATTGACAATGAGCAGTTCTTC.

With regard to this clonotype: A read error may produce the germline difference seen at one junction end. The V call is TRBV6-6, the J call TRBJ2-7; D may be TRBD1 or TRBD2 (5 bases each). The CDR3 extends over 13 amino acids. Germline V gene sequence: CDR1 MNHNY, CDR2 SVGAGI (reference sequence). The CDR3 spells CASSYLGWDEHYF. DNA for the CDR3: TGTGCCAGCAGTTACCTGGGTTGGGACGAGCATTACTTC.

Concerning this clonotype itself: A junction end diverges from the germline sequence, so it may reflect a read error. CDR3 nucleotide sequence: TGTTCCAGCAGCCCTCGGACCGAGCTGGCCAAAAACATTCAGTACTTC. Translated, it gives CSSSPRTELAKNIQYF. The genes are TRBV11-3 and TRBJ2-4; no clear D. The CDR3 sequence is 16 residues long. The germline V gene encodes CDR1 SGHNT and CDR2 YENEEA.

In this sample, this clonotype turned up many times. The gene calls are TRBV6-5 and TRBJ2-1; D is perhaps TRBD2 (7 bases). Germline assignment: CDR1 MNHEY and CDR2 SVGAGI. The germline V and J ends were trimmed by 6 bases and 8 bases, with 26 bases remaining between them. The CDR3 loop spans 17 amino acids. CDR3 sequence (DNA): TGTGCCAGCAGAGTCTGGGGGGGCAGAAGAGGTAGGGATGAGCAGTTCTTC. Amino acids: CASRVWGGRRGRDEQFF.

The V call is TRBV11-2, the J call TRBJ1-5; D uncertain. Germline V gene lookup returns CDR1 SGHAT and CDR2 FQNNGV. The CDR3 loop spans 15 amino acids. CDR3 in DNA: TGTTTCAACAGCCTCGACCCCGGGAGGAATCAGCCCCAGCATTTT. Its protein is CFNSLDPGRNQPQHF.

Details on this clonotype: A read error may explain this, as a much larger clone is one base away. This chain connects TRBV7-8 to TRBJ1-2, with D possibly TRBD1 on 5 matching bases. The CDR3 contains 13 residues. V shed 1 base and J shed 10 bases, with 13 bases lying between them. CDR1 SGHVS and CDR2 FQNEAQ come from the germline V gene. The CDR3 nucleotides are TGTGCCAGCAGCTTAGGGGACCCCCGGACCTACACCTTC. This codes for CASSLGDPRTYTF.

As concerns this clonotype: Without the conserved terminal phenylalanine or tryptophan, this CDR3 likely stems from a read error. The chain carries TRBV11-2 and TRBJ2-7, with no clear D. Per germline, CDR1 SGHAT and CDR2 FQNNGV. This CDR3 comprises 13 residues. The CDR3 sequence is CATSLTNTYEQYL. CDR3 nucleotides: TGTGCCACCAGCTTGACCAATACTTACGAGCAGTACCTC.

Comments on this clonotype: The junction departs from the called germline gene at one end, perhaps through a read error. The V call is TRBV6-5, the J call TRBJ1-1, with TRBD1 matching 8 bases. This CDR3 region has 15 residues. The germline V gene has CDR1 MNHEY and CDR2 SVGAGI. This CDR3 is CASRPRGQKNAEAFF. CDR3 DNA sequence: TGTGCCAGCAGGCCCAGGGGGCAGAAGAATGCTGAGGCTTTCTTT.

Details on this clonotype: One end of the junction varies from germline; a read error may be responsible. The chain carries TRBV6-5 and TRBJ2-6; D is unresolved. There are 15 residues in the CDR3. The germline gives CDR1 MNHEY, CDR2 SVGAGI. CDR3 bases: TGTGCCAGCAGTTACAGAGGCTCTGGGGTCAACGTCCTGACTTTC. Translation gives CASSYRGSGVNVLTF.

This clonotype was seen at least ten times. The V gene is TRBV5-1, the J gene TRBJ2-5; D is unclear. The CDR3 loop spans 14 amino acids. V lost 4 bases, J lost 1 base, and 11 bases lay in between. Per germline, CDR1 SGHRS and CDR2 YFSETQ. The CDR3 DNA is TGCGCCAGCAGCCATCCATCCTTCCAAGAGACCCAGTACTTC. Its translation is CASSHPSFQETQYF.

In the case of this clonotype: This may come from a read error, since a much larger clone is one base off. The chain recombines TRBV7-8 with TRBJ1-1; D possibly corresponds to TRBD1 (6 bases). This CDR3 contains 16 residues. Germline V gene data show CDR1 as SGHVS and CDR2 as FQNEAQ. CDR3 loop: CARSLATGTSDTEAFF. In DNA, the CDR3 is TGTGCCAGGAGCTTAGCCACCGGGACATCTGACACTGAAGCTTTCTTT.

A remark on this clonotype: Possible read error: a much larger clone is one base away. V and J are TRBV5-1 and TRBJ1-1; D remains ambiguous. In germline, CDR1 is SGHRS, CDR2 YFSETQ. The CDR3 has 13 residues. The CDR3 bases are TGCACCAGCAGCCCGGCGGGGAACACTGAAGCTTTCTTT. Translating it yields CTSSPAGNTEAFF.